This TCR beta chain was identified during a study of blood T cell repertoires in COVID-19 (TCRdb year 2020). Regarding the study in general: Samples from collaborators originated in the United States, Italy and Spain and spanned both the acute and convalescent phases of COVID-19. The sample metadata nearly always contained a de-identified subject ID, COVID-19 status, age in years and sex. Samples were obtained from the ongoing ImmuneRACE study (first 160 participants) and from 1,000 to 1,500 subjects provided by 6 global collaborators. The material from the prospective study consisted of cDNA or gDNA derived from T cells, B-cell-depleted T cells, or PBMCs. The repertoires were released in a freely available public database meant as a resource for research on the immune response to SARS-CoV-2. Where available, HLA class I and class II types were obtained from metadata supplied by the sample provider rather than from assay-based typing. Deeply sampled blood TCRbeta repertoires from subjects exposed to, actively infected with, or recovered from COVID-19 were included in the dataset.

On this clone: What this receptor recognizes is not known. It has no much larger one-base neighbor in the sample; base qualities were not kept.

Paper-wide results and their limitations: The amount of clinical and demographic metadata varied by source and participant and was provided uncurated.

The immunoSEQ Assay, a bias-controlled multiplex PCR, was used to amplify TCRbeta CDR3 regions from genomic DNA. Turning to the authors' computational methods: The number of nucleated cells in each sample was estimated by amplification of reference gene primers within the assay. Sequence reads were collapsed and filtered to measure the absolute abundance of every unique TCRbeta CDR3 rearrangement. For each sample, productive Simpson clonality was calculated as the square root of Simpson's diversity index across productive rearrangements. Held by TCRdb, this immuneACCESS table contains in-frame sequences only and omits some clones. Under half of the omission traces to an unresolved V gene where checked; the cause of the rest is unknown. D and trimming were read from the DNA, whereas the V and J calls and clone size are those reported in that table. Present in this sample are a few hundred thousand clones, less than 90% of which were seen just once. The ten largest clones represent roughly 2.2% of the sample.

Each collaborating institution followed its own protocols to collect whole blood in K2EDTA tubes. Collaborator samples were shipped for TCRbeta analysis as frozen whole blood, isolated PBMCs, or DNA extracted from either sample type. The clonotype was recovered from a woman between 45 and 65 years old with acute or convalescent COVID-19. The material sequenced was peripheral blood.

The sequenced DNA: TGTGCCTGGGGACTGTGGGAGGGTACGCAGTATTTT. Translated, it gives CAWGLWEGTQYF. The chain uses TRBV30 and TRBJ2-3; 7 junctional bases match TRBD2. Based on the germline V gene (reference sequence), the CDR1 and CDR2 sequences are GTSNPN and SVGIG. Trimming removed 5 bases from V and 8 bases from J; the gene matches leave 7 bases unexplained. Inclusive of the bounding cysteine and phenylalanine, the CDR3 is 12 residues long. Just CDR3 DNA is preserved here, 36 bases in frame from base 1.